This T cell receptor (beta chain) was identified in a study of cytomegalovirus exposure and HLA in healthy donors. Overall study context: Assignment to the Caucasian-associated ancestry cluster applied to around 76% of the approximately 360 genotyped donors. General study findings and limits: Reported findings show TCR beta sequences accurately forecast HLA-A and HLA-B alleles in most subjects. Being indistinguishable, some V segments were excluded, TRBV6-2 and TRBV6-3 among them.

In regard to this clone: Its antigen is unidentified.

Germline V gives CDR1 LGHNT, CDR2 FRNRAP. This CDR3 is 16 amino acids long. V gave up 1 base and J gave up 5 bases; unmatched junction bases: 5. It was with 60 Vbeta and 13 Jbeta primers that the PCR ran. Sequencing used immunoSEQ multiplex PCR; TCRdb keeps in-frame clones, though not all of them. The table shows more than 150,000 clones, with approximately 86% occurring only once. Sequenced material: PBMCs. The chain carries TRBV12-5 and TRBJ2-2; the match to TRBD1 covers 9 bases. The clonotype comes from a woman in her fifties or sixties in good health and CMV-seropositive. The CDR3 sequence: CASGLGLGTGTGELFF. CDR3 DNA sequence: TGTGCTAGTGGTTTGGGGCTCGGGACAGGGACCGGGGAGCTGTTTTTT.